Shown below are 15 T cell receptor beta chains from a single sample sequenced in a study of blood T cell repertoires in COVID-19. Method: immunoSEQ multiplex PCR; TCRdb's copy keeps in-frame clones and lacks some. This table holds around 250,000 clones, approximately 85% found once. Input material: PBMCs or T cells enriched from blood (not recorded which). Receptor source: a woman between 45 and 60 years old who had recovered from COVID-19.

J is TRBJ2-7 and V is TRBV5-6; maybe TRBD1 (5 bases). The CDR3 runs 14 residues. From germline, CDR1 is SGHDT and CDR2 YYEEEE. The V end lost 0 bases, the J end lost 5 bases, and 12 bases lay between the germline ends. The CDR3 DNA follows: TGTGCCAGCAGCTTGGGCCAGGGATTGAACGAGCAGTACTTC. Translation gives CASSLGQGLNEQYF. Combining the CDR3 with reference TRBV5-6 and TRBJ2-7 gives the whole variable domain DAGVTQSPTHLIKTRGQQVTLRCSPKSGHDTVSWYQQALGQGPQFIFQYYEEEERQRGNFPDRFSGHQFPNYSSELNVNALLLGDSALYLCASSLGQGLNEQYFGPGTRLTVT.

CDR3 in DNA: TGTGCCAGTAGTAGAGGACAGTTTTTAGGGGAGACCCAGTACTTC. As protein: CASSRGQFLGETQYF. The chain joins TRBV19 to TRBJ2-5; a possible D gene is TRBD1 (6 bases). V lost 4 bases, J lost 5 bases, and 17 bases lay in between. Germline loops: CDR1 LNHDA, CDR2 SQIVND (reference sequence). This CDR3 spans 15 amino acids.

The rearrangement joins TRBV20-1 to TRBJ1-1, with 8 positions matching TRBD1. The ends lost 3 bases at V and 5 bases at J; junction bases unmatched: 14. The CDR3 consists of 16 residues. CDR1 is DFQATT and CDR2 is SNEGSKA in the germline V gene (reference sequence). DNA for the CDR3: TGCAGTGCTAGTGGCGCGCAGGGGGCAGGAAGGACTGAAGCTTTCTTT. This sequence encodes CSASGAQGAGRTEAFF.

On this clone itself: The junction shows a germline mismatch at one end, possibly a read error. V and J are TRBV7-2 and TRBJ2-7; TRBD2 agrees at 9 bases. Germline lookup yields CDR1 SGHTA and CDR2 FQGNSA. The CDR3 is 13 amino acids. This CDR3 reads CASSLDSSGSGDF. The CDR3 coding sequence is TGTGCCAGCAGCTTAGACAGTAGCGGGAGTGGTGACTTC.

The chain uses TRBV10-3 and TRBJ2-5; TRBD2 aligns across 14 bases. Per the germline V gene, CDR1 is ENHRY and CDR2 is SYGVKD. Germline trimming cut 10 bases from V and 5 bases from J; bases unmatched to any gene: 9. There are 15 residues in the CDR3. The CDR3 DNA sequence: TGTGCCACCGGGGGGGGACTAGCGGGAGTTGAGACCCAGTACTTC. Translated, it gives CATGGGLAGVETQYF.

This chain links TRBV11-2 with TRBJ1-2, with D tentatively TRBD1 (6 bases). Germline V CDR1 and CDR2: SGHAT, FQNNGV. Trimming took 5 bases from V and 6 from J, leaving 16 bases between them. There are 14 residues in the CDR3. The CDR3 reads CASSHTKQGHGYTF. As DNA, the CDR3 is TGTGCCAGCAGCCATACAAAACAGGGCCATGGCTACACCTTC.

V and J are TRBV21-1 and TRBJ2-1; the DNA was not compared with TRBD2, the D call given in the table. TRBV21-1 is reported as a pseudogene. The CDR3 is 15 amino acids. The CDR3 sequence is CASACTGGNYNEQFF. The CDR3 DNA reads as TGTGCCAGCGCCTGTACGGGAGGTAATTACAATGAGCAGTTCTTC.

The chain uses TRBV19 and TRBJ2-1, with TRBD2 matching over 9 bases. CDR3 length equals 16 residues. The V segment lost 5 bases and the J segment 2 bases; nucleotides outside the gene matches: 7. Germline CDR1 reads LNHDA; CDR2 reads SQIVND (reference sequence). The CDR3 sequence is CASSATTSGTYNEQFF. The CDR3 region has the DNA TGTGCCAGTAGTGCCACGACTAGCGGCACCTACAATGAGCAGTTCTTC.

This clone was observed a single time. The chain recombines TRBV6-1 with TRBJ2-7; D uncertain. Germline CDR1 is MNHNS and CDR2 is SASEGT. The CDR3 extends over 15 amino acids. Trimming stripped 0 bases from V and 2 bases from J, with 11 bases between. CDR3 loop: CASSEAPAEAYEQYF. The CDR3 region has the DNA TGTGCCAGCAGTGAAGCTCCGGCCGAGGCCTACGAGCAGTACTTC.

The chain links TRBV2 to TRBJ2-7; 7 nucleotides agree with TRBD1. J gave up 0 bases and V 6 bases, and 5 bases lay outside the gene matches. Germline values: CDR1 SNHLY, CDR2 FYNNEI. The CDR3 covers 14 residues. The CDR3 bases are TGTGCCAGCAGGGAACAGGGGCTCTCCTACGAGCAGTACTTC. Its protein product is CASREQGLSYEQYF.

This rearrangement joins TRBV19 to TRBJ2-7, with 7 bases lining up with TRBD1. Germline V gene sequence: CDR1 LNHDA, CDR2 SQIVND (reference sequence). The trim removed 4 bases at V and 12 bases at J, leaving 18 bases unmatched. The CDR3 length is 15 residues. This CDR3 reads CASSTVGDSLPFRYF. The CDR3 DNA reads TGTGCCAGTAGTACAGTCGGGGACAGTCTCCCTTTTAGGTACTTC.

This chain links TRBV28 with TRBJ2-6, with a weak D call TRBD2 (6 bases). Germline CDR1 reads MDHEN; CDR2 reads SYDVKM. The V and J ends lost 3 bases and 1 base respectively, with 10 bases between them. The CDR3 sequence is 16 residues long. CDR3 coding DNA: TGTGCCAGCAGTTTGAACGGGGGATCTGGGGCCAACGTCCTGACTTTC. Encoded protein: CASSLNGGSGANVLTF.

This clone was picked up one time. The CDR3 loop reads CASSPGSGYTF. CDR3 nucleotide sequence: TGTGCCAGCAGCCCGGGGTCCGGCTACACCTTC. The J gene is TRBJ1-2, the V gene TRBV7-8; D unclear. There are 11 residues in the CDR3. Germline values: CDR1 SGHVS, CDR2 FQNEAQ. V was cut by 5 bases and J by 8 bases, with 9 bases left in between.

The chain employs TRBV7-9 and TRBJ1-1; D ambiguous. The V end was cut by 4 bases, the J end by 0 bases, with 6 bases between. This CDR3 is 13 amino acids long. Looked up from germline, CDR1 is SEHNR and CDR2 is FQNEAQ (reference sequence). The DNA of the CDR3 is TGTGCCAGCAGCTCCGACATGAACACTGAAGCTTTCTTT. Translating gives CASSSDMNTEAFF. Based on the CDR3 plus reference TRBV7-9 and TRBJ1-1, the full variable domain is DTGVSQNPRHKITKRGQNVTFRCDPISEHNRLYWYRQTLGQGPEFLTYFQNEAQLEKSRLLSDRFSAERPKGSFSTLEIQRTEQGDSAMYLCASSSDMNTEAFFGQGTRLTVV.

This chain connects TRBV28 to TRBJ1-2; 7 bases fit TRBD1. The germline V gene encodes CDR1 MDHEN and CDR2 SYDVKM. V lost 6 bases to trimming and J lost 4 bases; unmatched junction nucleotides: 11. The CDR3 totals 15 residues. This chain's CDR3 is CASRRVTGAVYGYTF. The DNA for the CDR3 is TGTGCCAGCAGGAGAGTCACAGGGGCCGTCTATGGCTACACCTTC.